Listed here are 25 T cell receptor beta chains from one sample, sequenced in a study of OX40 agonist ivuxolimab in advanced cancers. Here immunoSEQ multiplex PCR was the method, and the copy in TCRdb shows in-frame clones only, minus some. The sample yields about 82,000 clones, about 86% seen once. The starting material was CD4+ or CD8+ T cells sorted from blood, obtained in a trial of the OX40 agonist ivuxolimab. Every receptor here comes from an adult with an advanced solid tumor such as melanoma, head and neck, liver or kidney cancer.

The chain carries TRBV30 and TRBJ2-1; D not resolved. Trimming took off 4 bases at V and 6 bases at J, with 7 bases between the two ends. The CDR3 has 11 amino acids. Germline V gene sequence: CDR1 GTSNPN, CDR2 SVGIG (reference sequence). In DNA, the CDR3 is TGTGCCTGGAAGGTACCCAATGAGCAGTTCTTC. This gives the protein CAWKVPNEQFF.

The V gene is TRBV7-9, the J gene TRBJ1-2, with 7 bases fitting TRBD1. The CDR3 sequence is 13 residues long. Germline V gene data show CDR1 as SEHNR and CDR2 as FQNEAQ (reference sequence). Trimming at V came to 3 bases and at J to 7 bases, leaving 5 bases not matched to a gene. The DNA of the CDR3 is TGTGCCAGCAGCTTGACAGGGTTTCGTGGCTACACCTTC. This translates into CASSLTGFRGYTF. Looking up the rest from reference TRBV7-9 and TRBJ1-2 gives the full variable domain: DTGVSQNPRHKITKRGQNVTFRCDPISEHNRLYWYRQTLGQGPEFLTYFQNEAQLEKSRLLSDRFSAERPKGSFSTLEIQRTEQGDSAMYLCASSLTGFRGYTFGSGTRLTVV.

This chain links TRBV7-9 with TRBJ1-2; D ambiguous. Germline V gives CDR1 SEHNR, CDR2 FQNEAQ (reference sequence). This CDR3 spans 13 amino acids. V was pared by 4 bases and J by 4 bases, with 10 bases between. The CDR3 DNA sequence: TGTGCCAGCAGCTCCCTGCCAGCCTATGGCTACACCTTC. This encodes CASSSLPAYGYTF.

The chain has TRBV6-5 and TRBJ2-5; 11 bases are a match to TRBD2. The V and J ends lost 7 bases and 4 bases, in that order; junction bases with no gene match: 8. This CDR3 has 15 amino acids. Germline CDR1 is MNHEY and CDR2 is SVGAGI. The CDR3 reads CASTLSGRAVETQYF. CDR3 nucleotides: TGTGCCAGCACCCTTAGCGGGAGGGCCGTAGAGACCCAGTACTTC.

The chain recombines TRBV5-1 with TRBJ1-4, with no clear D. Trimming took 4 bases from V and 0 from J, leaving 13 bases between them. The CDR3 runs 16 residues. Germline V gene lookup returns CDR1 SGHRS and CDR2 YFSETQ. The CDR3 loop is CASSPAIPATNEKLFF. CDR3 nucleotides: TGCGCCAGCAGCCCTGCTATCCCGGCAACTAATGAAAAACTGTTTTTT.

Comments on this clone: Without the conserved terminal phenylalanine or tryptophan, this CDR3 likely stems from a read error. This chain joins TRBV19 and TRBJ1-5; D possibly corresponds to TRBD1 (5 bases). V lost 2 bases, J lost 1 base, and 6 bases lay in between. Per the germline V gene, CDR1 is LNHDA and CDR2 is SQIVND (reference sequence). This CDR3 has 14 residues. Here the CDR3 reads CASSIQGSNQPQHL. DNA of the CDR3: TGTGCCAGTAGTATACAGGGAAGCAATCAGCCCCAGCATCTT.

This chain links TRBV7-8 with TRBJ2-7, with 8 positions matching TRBD2. Germline V gives CDR1 SGHVS, CDR2 FQNEAQ. The CDR3 runs 15 residues. The V gene end was trimmed by 4 bases and the J gene end by 5 bases; junction bases not matched to a gene: 10. As DNA, the CDR3 is TGTGCCAGCAGCTCCTCCGGGACTAGGGGAAACGAGCAGTACTTC. This sequence encodes CASSSSGTRGNEQYF.

The gene calls are TRBV7-9 and TRBJ1-3; the match to TRBD1 covers 9 bases. Trimming removed 3 bases from V and 2 bases from J; junction bases left unmatched: 8. Per germline, CDR1 SEHNR and CDR2 FQNEAQ (reference sequence). The CDR3 spans 17 residues. DNA for the CDR3: TGTGCCAGCAGCTTCCCGGGACAGGGTAGTACTGGAAACACCATATATTTT. Translated, it gives CASSFPGQGSTGNTIYF.

The gene calls are TRBV18 and TRBJ2-7; 10 nucleotides match TRBD2. V gave up 0 bases and J gave up 2 bases; unmatched junction bases: 7. CDR1 and CDR2 from the germline V gene are KGHSH and LQKENI. The CDR3 is 17 amino acids. The CDR3 region is CASSPPAGAGGAYEQYF. CDR3 coding DNA: TGTGCCAGCTCACCACCCGCAGGAGCGGGAGGGGCCTACGAGCAGTACTTC.

The V gene is TRBV5-1, the J gene TRBJ2-3, with a weak D call TRBD1 (6 bases). Germline CDR1 is SGHRS and CDR2 is YFSETQ. Trimming left V 3 bases short and J 0 bases short, with 14 bases between. The CDR3 spans 16 residues. CDR3 in amino acids: CASSSLGQTSTDTQYF. DNA for the CDR3: TGCGCCAGCAGCTCCTTAGGACAGACAAGCACAGATACGCAGTATTTT.

This chain uses TRBV19 with TRBJ2-1; either TRBD1 or TRBD2 may fit D (6 bases each). Germline V CDR1 and CDR2: LNHDA, SQIVND (reference sequence). V shed 4 bases and J shed 8 bases, with 15 bases lying between them. The CDR3 contains 14 residues. The CDR3: CASSKGGREYEQFF. The DNA of the CDR3 is TGTGCCAGTAGTAAGGGGGGCAGGGAGTATGAGCAGTTCTTC.

V usage is TRBV2 and J usage is TRBJ1-2, with D unclear. Germline-derived CDR1 and CDR2 are SNHLY and FYNNEI. Trimming left V 6 bases short and J 1 base short, with 9 bases between. The CDR3 totals 13 residues. For the CDR3, the DNA is TGTGCCAGCAGCCTCACAGTTAACTATGGCTACACCTTC. Its protein is CASSLTVNYGYTF.

This clone was seen more than once but under ten times. The chain links TRBV19 to TRBJ2-3, with TRBD2 matching over 10 bases. V lost 6 bases, J lost 5 bases, and 5 bases stayed unmatched. Germline V CDR1 and CDR2: LNHDA, SQIVND (reference sequence). The CDR3 runs to 14 residues. The CDR3 sequence is CASRAAGGIDTQYF. DNA of the CDR3: TGTGCCAGTAGAGCAGCGGGAGGGATAGATACGCAGTATTTT.

The chain links TRBV7-2 to TRBJ2-3, with 11 bases aligning to TRBD2. V lost 1 base to trimming and J lost 6 bases; unmatched junction nucleotides: 6. Germline assignment: CDR1 SGHTA and CDR2 FQGNSA. The CDR3 has 16 residues. CDR3 amino acids: CASSLVAGGRVDTQYF. The CDR3 DNA reads as TGTGCCAGCAGCTTAGTAGCGGGAGGGCGGGTTGATACGCAGTATTTT.

V usage is TRBV18 and J usage is TRBJ2-3; D gene ambiguous. V was shortened by 0 bases and J by 9 bases, with 10 bases between the two germline ends. CDR3 size: 13 residues. Germline V gene lookup returns CDR1 KGHSH and CDR2 LQKENI. The CDR3 here is CASSPPNEDTQYF. The CDR3 DNA reads as TGTGCCAGCTCACCACCGAACGAGGACACGCAGTATTTT.

The rearrangement links TRBV7-9 to TRBJ2-7; D might be TRBD1 (6 bases). In germline, CDR1 is SEHNR, CDR2 FQNEAQ (reference sequence). Trimming pared 1 base from V and 6 bases from J, leaving 7 bases between. The CDR3 has 12 residues. CDR3 amino acids: CASSLEGGEQYF. CDR3 sequence (DNA): TGTGCCAGCAGCTTAGAAGGGGGCGAGCAGTACTTC.

This clone was detected a few times. The chain recombines TRBV4-2 with TRBJ1-2, with 7 bases identical to TRBD1. The CDR3 is made up of 14 amino acids. V lost 1 base to trimming and J lost 5 bases; unmatched junction nucleotides: 4. In germline, CDR1 is LGHNA, CDR2 YNFKEQ. The CDR3 nucleotides are TGTGCCAGCAGCCAAGGGAGGACAGGTTATGGCTACACCTTC. Its translation: CASSQGRTGYGYTF.

The rearrangement joins TRBV19 to TRBJ1-2, with D possibly matching TRBD1 (6 bases). V was cut by 3 bases and J by 4 bases, with 18 bases left in between. In germline, CDR1 is LNHDA, CDR2 SQIVND (reference sequence). The CDR3 is made up of 16 amino acids. The CDR3 sequence: CASSILGGAIGYGYTF. The CDR3 region has the DNA TGTGCCAGTAGTATCCTCGGGGGGGCAATCGGCTATGGCTACACCTTC.

The V and J genes are TRBV19 and TRBJ1-2; D remains ambiguous. Germline V gives CDR1 LNHDA, CDR2 SQIVND (reference sequence). V dropped 3 bases and J dropped 5 bases, with 10 bases sitting between them. This CDR3 comprises 13 residues. The CDR3 loop reads CASSIDGRYGYTF. CDR3 bases: TGTGCCAGTAGTATCGACGGGAGGTATGGCTACACCTTC.

This chain connects TRBV15 to TRBJ2-1; D unresolved. Trimming left V 1 base short and J 2 bases short, with 6 bases between. The CDR3 runs 14 residues. Germline V lookup: CDR1 LNHNV, CDR2 YYDKDF (reference sequence). CDR3 sequence reads: CATSRALAYNEQFF. CDR3 nucleotide sequence: TGTGCCACCAGCAGAGCCCTAGCCTACAATGAGCAGTTCTTC.

J is TRBJ1-1 and V is TRBV6-1; D is unclear. The V and J ends lost 6 bases and 0 bases respectively, with 8 bases between them. Germline-derived CDR1 and CDR2 are MNHNS and SASEGT. The CDR3 extends over 13 amino acids. CDR3 residues: CASREHMNTEAFF. CDR3 sequence (DNA): TGTGCCAGCAGAGAACACATGAACACTGAAGCTTTCTTT.

The genes are TRBV11-3 and TRBJ1-6; D uncertain. Trimming stripped 0 bases from V and 6 bases from J, with 9 bases between. The CDR3 is made up of 15 amino acids. Germline CDR1 is SGHNT and CDR2 is YENEEA. CDR3 amino acids: CASSLDHTANSPLHF. CDR3 DNA sequence: TGTGCCAGCAGCTTAGATCACACAGCTAATTCACCCCTCCACTTT.

The J gene is TRBJ1-1, the V gene TRBV5-1, with 8 bases identical to TRBD1. The ends lost 1 base at V and 1 base at J; junction bases unmatched: 3. Germline loops: CDR1 SGHRS, CDR2 YFSETQ. CDR3 length: 15 residues. CDR3 amino acids: CASSLQGAGNTEAFF. CDR3 bases: TGCGCCAGCAGCTTGCAGGGGGCAGGGAACACTGAAGCTTTCTTT.

The table lists this clone with a count of one. This chain connects TRBV5-1 to TRBJ1-1; the D is unclear. The CDR3 extends over 12 amino acids. Trimming removed 0 bases at V and 8 bases at J, with 8 bases between. From germline, CDR1 is SGHRS and CDR2 YFSETQ. The CDR3 bases are TGCGCCAGCAGCTTGGGGTGGACCGAAGCTTTCTTT. This encodes CASSLGWTEAFF. The whole variable domain, remainder taken from reference TRBV5-1 and TRBJ1-1, is KAGVTQTPRYLIKTRGQQVTLSCSPISGHRSVSWYQQTPGQGLQFLFEYFSETQRNKGNFPGRFSGRQFSNSRSEMNVSTLELGDSALYLCASSLGWTEAFFGQGTRLTVV.

V and J are TRBV7-2 and TRBJ2-5; D ambiguous. The last part of the DNA fits TRBJ2-7 better; the J call may be wrong. Germline values: CDR1 SGHTA, CDR2 FQGNSA. This CDR3 has 12 residues. For the CDR3, the DNA is TGTGCCAGCAGCTTGAGCTCCTACGAGCAGTACTTC. Translated: CASSLSSYEQYF.